The 16 T cell receptor beta chains below all came from one sample that was sequenced in a study of T cell responses to AZD1222 COVID-19 vaccine. The protocol was immunoSEQ multiplex PCR, while the TCRdb copy is restricted to in-frame clones and leaves out a portion. The table has hundreds of thousands of clones, around 93% seen once. The sequencing used peripheral blood, collected on day 0 of MenACWY control vaccination. The origin of the receptors is an adult in good health.

This chain connects TRBV6-5 to TRBJ1-1; D uncertain. The CDR3 sequence is 14 residues long. Deletions cut 6 bases from V and 2 bases from J, with 13 bases between. Germline values: CDR1 MNHEY, CDR2 SVGAGI. CDR3 sequence reads: CASSLGVANTEAFF. The CDR3 DNA is TGTGCCAGCAGCCTCGGGGTCGCCAACACTGAAGCTTTCTTT.

The V gene is TRBV24-1, the J gene TRBJ2-2; D is uncertain. CDR1 KGHDR and CDR2 SFDVKD come from the germline V gene. Trimming pared 4 bases from V and 1 base from J, leaving 9 bases between. The CDR3 is 15 residues long. The CDR3 DNA follows: TGTGCCACCAGTGACCTCGGTAGGAACACCGGGGAGCTGTTTTTT. Translated, it gives CATSDLGRNTGELFF.

The chain combines TRBV19 with TRBJ2-2; 8 bases fit TRBD1. Germline CDR1 reads LNHDA; CDR2 reads SQIVND (reference sequence). The CDR3 spans 15 residues. After removal of 5 bases from V and 7 bases from J, the junction contained 9 bases not matched to a gene. The DNA of the CDR3 is TGTGCCAGTAGTTGGGGCAGGGGGCTTGACGGGGAGCTGTTTTTT. Translating it yields CASSWGRGLDGELFF.

The chain combines TRBV11-1 with TRBJ2-1; D remains ambiguous. The germline gives CDR1 SGHAT, CDR2 FQDESV (reference sequence). This CDR3 has 16 residues. Between the trimmed V and J ends, which lost 5 bases and 0 bases, there was a span of 14 bases. The CDR3 loop reads CASSVGWASSYNEQFF. In DNA form, the CDR3 reads TGTGCCAGCAGCGTAGGGTGGGCTAGCTCCTACAATGAGCAGTTCTTC.

V gene TRBV5-4 combines with J gene TRBJ1-4; D uncertain. V gave up 3 bases and J gave up 1 base, with 10 bases separating them. The CDR3 is 15 residues long. Germline V gene lookup returns CDR1 SGHNT and CDR2 YYREEE (reference sequence). CDR3 in amino acids: CASSSKRGTNEKLFF. CDR3 DNA sequence: TGTGCCAGCAGCTCGAAGCGGGGAACTAATGAAAAACTGTTTTTT.

The rearrangement joins TRBV11-2 to TRBJ1-6; D might be TRBD1 (6 bases). V lost 5 bases and J lost 5, with 10 bases in between. This CDR3 region has 14 residues. Germline V CDR1 and CDR2: SGHAT, FQNNGV. Here the CDR3 reads CASSTRGNNSPLHF. In nucleotides, the CDR3 is TGTGCCAGCAGCACCAGGGGTAATAATTCACCCCTCCACTTT. Supplemented by reference TRBV11-2 and TRBJ1-6, the full variable domain reads EAGVAQSPRYKIIEKRQSVAFWCNPISGHATLYWYQQILGQGPKLLIQFQNNGVVDDSQLPKDRFSAERLKGVDSTLKIQPAKLEDSAVYLCASSTRGNNSPLHFGNGTRLTVT.

This clone was seen repeatedly, ten times or more. The rearrangement links TRBV6-2 or TRBV6-3 to TRBJ1-5; D possibly corresponds to TRBD1 (6 bases). The germline CDR1 and CDR2 sequences are MNHEY and SVGEGT. The CDR3 runs to 18 residues. Deletions cut 5 bases from V and 0 bases from J, with 20 bases between. The CDR3 region has the DNA TGTGCCAGCAGTCTTCGACAGGCCAAGGATACTAGCAATCAGCCCCAGCATTTT. It is translated as CASSLRQAKDTSNQPQHF.

The V gene is TRBV6-5, the J gene TRBJ2-7; a possible D gene is TRBD1 (5 bases). The length of the CDR3 is 15 residues. Trimming stripped 2 bases from V and 3 bases from J, with 14 bases between. The germline V gene has CDR1 MNHEY and CDR2 SVGAGI. In nucleotides, the CDR3 is TGTGCCAGCAGTTACCGGGTTGACAGTCTCTACGAGCAGTACTTC. Translation gives CASSYRVDSLYEQYF.

Written as DNA, the CDR3 is TGTGCCAGCAGTGTCCAGGGGGCGCGTATCACCTACGAGCAGTACTTC. Translation gives CASSVQGARITYEQYF. This chain connects TRBV6-1 to TRBJ2-7; 8 bases are shared with TRBD1. Germline CDR1 and CDR2: MNHNS and SASEGT. The CDR3 is 16 residues long. V trimming: 4 bases; J trimming: 2 bases; junction bases outside the gene matches: 10.

V and J are TRBV11-2 and TRBJ1-1, with D hard to call. This CDR3 spans 14 amino acids. Germline CDR1 is SGHAT and CDR2 is FQNNGV. Trimming pared 2 bases from V and 1 base from J, leaving 8 bases between. The CDR3 nucleotides read TGTGCCAGCAGCTTACAGACGGGGAACACTGAAGCTTTCTTT. Its translation is CASSLQTGNTEAFF.

The genes are TRBV7-6 and TRBJ2-3; 12 bases align to TRBD2. V lost 0 bases and J lost 1; bases outside the gene matches: 2. CDR1 SGHVS and CDR2 FNYEAQ come from the germline V gene. The CDR3 has 17 residues. As DNA, the CDR3 is TGTGCCAGCAGCTTAGCCTCTAGCGGGGGGGGCACAGATACGCAGTATTTT. This translates into CASSLASSGGGTDTQYF.

As for this clone: Compared with germline, one end of the junction differs, possibly owing to a read error. This sequence joins TRBV7-9 and TRBJ1-2; D gene ambiguous. This CDR3 region has 14 residues. Germline assignment: CDR1 SEHNR and CDR2 FQNEAQ (reference sequence). In nucleotides, the CDR3 is TGTGCCAGCAGCCCAATGGTAGTTGGGGTTAGGGAAGCCTTC. The encoded protein is CASSPMVVGVREAF. The whole variable domain, remainder taken from reference TRBV7-9 and TRBJ1-2, is DTGVSQNPRHKITKRGQNVTFRCDPISEHNRLYWYRQTLGQGPEFLTYFQNEAQLEKSRLLSDRFSAERPKGSFSTLEIQRTEQGDSAMYLCASSPMVVGVREAFGSGTRLTVV.

The V and J genes are TRBV11-2 and TRBJ1-5, with D unclear. V was cut by 5 bases and J by 6 bases, with 8 bases left in between. Germline CDR1 SGHAT, CDR2 FQNNGV. The CDR3 has 12 residues. Here the CDR3 DNA reads TGTGCCAGCAGCCGCGAGGGTCAGCCCCAGCATTTT. This encodes CASSREGQPQHF.

The gene calls are TRBV19 and TRBJ1-2; weak D call: TRBD1 (5 bases). The CDR3 consists of 14 residues. The V and J ends lost 8 bases and 4 bases respectively, with 17 bases between them. Germline CDR1 and CDR2: LNHDA and SQIVND (reference sequence). The CDR3 DNA reads TGTGCCAGTCGCGACAGAAGGACGATCTATGGCTACACCTTC. This sequence encodes CASRDRRTIYGYTF.

This chain links TRBV2 with TRBJ1-1, with TRBD1 matching 8 bases. Germline CDR1 and CDR2: SNHLY and FYNNEI. The CDR3 contains 14 residues. Trimming removed 2 bases from V and 9 bases from J; junction bases left unmatched: 8. The CDR3 DNA sequence: TGTGCCAGCAGTGAACAGGGGGCCTGGGTGAAAGCTTTCTTT. Translated: CASSEQGAWVKAFF.

This clone was seen once. This sequence joins TRBV18 and TRBJ2-5; possibly TRBD1 or TRBD2 for D (5 bases each). Germline V gene sequence: CDR1 KGHSH, CDR2 LQKENI. V was shortened by 2 bases and J by 5 bases, with 9 bases between the two germline ends. The CDR3 has 13 residues. CDR3 DNA sequence: TGTGCCAGCTCACCAGGGACGGGGGAGACCCAGTACTTC. It yields the protein CASSPGTGETQYF.